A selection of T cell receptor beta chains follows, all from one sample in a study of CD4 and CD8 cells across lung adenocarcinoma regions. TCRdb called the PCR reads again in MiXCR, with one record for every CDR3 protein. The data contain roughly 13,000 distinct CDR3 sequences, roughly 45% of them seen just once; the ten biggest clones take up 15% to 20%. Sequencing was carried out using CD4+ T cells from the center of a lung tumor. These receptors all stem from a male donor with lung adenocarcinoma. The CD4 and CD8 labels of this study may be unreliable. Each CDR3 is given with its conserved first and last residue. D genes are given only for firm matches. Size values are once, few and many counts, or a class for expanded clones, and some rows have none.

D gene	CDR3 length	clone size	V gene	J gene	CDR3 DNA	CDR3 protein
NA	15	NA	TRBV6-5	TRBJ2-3	TGTGCCCGCAGACTCCAGTCCGGGAGTACAGAGACGCAGTATTTT	CARRLQSGSTETQYF
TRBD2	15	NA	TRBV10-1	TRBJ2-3	TGCGGCGGGGGTAAGAGCGGGAGGGACCAAGAGACGCAGTATTTT	CGGGKSGRDQETQYF
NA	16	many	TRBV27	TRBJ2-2	TGTGCCAGCAGTCCAAGATGGGGTGTTTACACCGGGGAGCTGTTTTTT	CASSPRWGVYTGELFF
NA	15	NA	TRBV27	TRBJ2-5	TGTGCCAGGGGGACGGGGGTTCGATACAAAGATACCCAGTACTTC	CARGTGVRYKDTQYF
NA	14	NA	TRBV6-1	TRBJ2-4	TGTGCGGGCCGCGGGGGCGACGACCAAGAGACCCAGTACTTT	CAGRGGDDQETQYF
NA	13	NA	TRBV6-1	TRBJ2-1	TGTGCCCAGAGTGGAGCGAACAGCGGTGAGCTGTTCTTC	CAQSGANSGELFF
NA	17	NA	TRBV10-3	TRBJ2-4	TGTGCCATCAGGGAGGGTCGTGGGGTGAGAGGCAAAGATACGCAGTACTTC	CAIREGRGVRGKDTQYF
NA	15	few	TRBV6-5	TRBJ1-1	TGTGCCAGCAGTTATTACGGACCGACGAACACTGAAGCTTTCTTT	CASSYYGPTNTEAFF
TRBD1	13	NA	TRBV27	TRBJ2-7	TGTGCCAGCGCTTTGGGACAGGGGTACGAGCAGTACTTC	CASALGQGYEQYF
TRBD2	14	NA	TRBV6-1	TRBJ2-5	TGTGCGGGCAGGGGCGGGAGGGAGCAAGATACGCAGTATTTC	CAGRGGREQDTQYF
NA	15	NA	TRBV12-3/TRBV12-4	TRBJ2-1	TGTGCCAGCAGCCCGAAATTGGGGAATTACAATGAGCAGTTCTTC	CASSPKLGNYNEQFF
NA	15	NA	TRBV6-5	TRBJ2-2	TGTGCCAGCAGACTCCAGTCTGGAATTACCGGTGCGCAGTTTTTT	CASRLQSGITGAQFF
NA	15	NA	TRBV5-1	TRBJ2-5	TGCGCCAGCAGCTTGTCTGGACAGCAACAAGAGACCCAGTACTTC	CASSLSGQQQETQYF
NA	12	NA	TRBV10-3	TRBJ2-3	TGTGCCATCACGGAGGGGGGAGATACGCAGTATTTT	CAITEGGDTQYF
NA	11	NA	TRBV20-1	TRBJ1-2	TGCAGCGGAGGTGGGGGGTATGGCTACACCTTC	CSGGGGYGYTF
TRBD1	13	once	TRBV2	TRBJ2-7	TGTGCCAGCAGTTCCGGGACAGGGAACGAGCAGTACTTC	CASSSGTGNEQYF